This T cell receptor beta chain appears in the sequencing data of a study of shared clonotypes between healthy human individuals (dated by TCRdb to about 2020). Looking at the study overall: A few men and two women, aged 18 to 49 years, made up the cohort. Per donor, leukapheresis produced somewhere between about 0.85 and 8.9 billion PBMCs. To estimate repertoire size and how much clonotypes are shared between individuals, the study performed deep sequencing of blood TCR repertoires from about 5 healthy adults. To increase sequencing depth and limit assay-specific biases, different laboratories used diverse techniques to prepare libraries and sequence TCR repertoires. For each donor, CD4 naive and CD4 memory were each run on three plates, CD8 naive on two plates, and CD8 memory on one plate.

Comments on this clone: Its antigen is still unknown. Base qualities were left out, and no much larger clone turns up one base away.

Here is what the overall study found, with its caveats: Rarefaction of sorted-subset datasets indicated incomplete sequencing despite the large sequencing depth. Pairwise subsampling led to the expectation that sequencing depth would affect the degree of clonotype sharing among donors. Sampling was restricted to blood, and TCR repertoires in tissue are likely to differ from TCR repertoires in blood. Compared with non-shared clonotypes, the clonotypes found in all four sorted-subset donors had higher generation probabilities. Larger estimated clonotype richness was generally found for naive subsets than for memory subsets. The genetic and exposure-history diversity represented was limited by the small number of donors. Across a few donors, about 5.2% of naive CD4, roughly 3.5% of naive CD8, about 2.3% of memory CD4, and 0.4% of memory CD8 clonotypes were shared.

Using the deep immunoSEQ assay, multiplex PCR amplified TCR CDR3 regions from genomic DNA. Extracted genomic DNA from each cell subset was spread evenly across all wells of several immunoSEQ 96-well plates, with each plate serving as a replicate. For sorted subsets, each replicate PCR was loaded with approximately 200 ng genomic DNA, equivalent to 25,000 to 35,000 T cell genomes. Purified libraries were measured with a Qubit 3.0 fluorometer, size-checked on a Bioanalyzer 2100, and measured again with the KAPA Library Quantification kit. Every immunoSEQ 96-well plate was sequenced on a dedicated single-read 150-cycle Illumina NextSeq 550 flow cell. In the source study's methods: Because the immunoSEQ output held only junctional sequences and lacked quality scores, the filtering could not match the filtering applied to full-length reads. Sequences were annotated with PyIR, a Python wrapper for IgBLAST v1.9, and V/J genes and CDR3 were assigned using IMGT germline references. Reads were removed for weak V/J assignments (E-value above 1e-6), missing CDR3, stop codons, out-of-frame junctions, or ambiguous translated residues. V3J clonotypes were defined as sequences sharing an identical inferred V gene, J gene, and CDR3 amino acid sequence. Percentage overlap between repertoires was computed as shared unique clonotypes divided by the size of the smaller repertoire. Three approaches were used to assess repertoire richness: RTK rarefaction, the Chao1 estimator, and Recon v2.1 estimates of unobserved clonotypes. Generation probabilities for all TCRbeta clonotypes obtained by the gDNA method from a handful of donors were computed using OLGA. TCRdb took this table from immuneACCESS and kept in-frame rearrangements with V and J called. Such tables lack part of the clones; where checked against another copy, unresolved V genes explain under half of the gap, and the rest is unexplained. V, J and clone size derive from that table, while D and trimming were established from the DNA sequence. The sample data list some 2,500,000 clones, and 90% to 95% of these were observed just once. The ten largest clones represent about 0.34% of the sample.

Donors were healthy HIV-negative adults with no recently reported acute infections or vaccinations. All donors were Caucasian adults living in Nashville, Tennessee, USA. CD4+ T cells were enriched by magnetic negative selection; naive cells were then positively selected on CD45RA, and the negative fraction formed the memory subset. After blood collection by leukapheresis, PBMCs were isolated using Ficoll-Histopaque density gradient centrifugation and then cryopreserved in the vapor phase of liquid nitrogen. Analytical flow cytometry was used to check the purity and quantity of each magnetically sorted T cell population. From each sorted fraction, genomic DNA was isolated and quantified by UV absorbance on a Nanodrop 2000c. Source material: naive CD4+ T cells from PBMCs. The sample's cell subset or site label is to be understood as: CD45RA+ positively selected. The TCR was taken from a man aged 18 to 29 in good health. Some clones in this sample may be carry-over from other donors' samples.

The CDR3: CASSQSSGSEQYF. The DNA sequence follows: TGTGCCAGCAGCCAATCTAGCGGGAGCGAGCAGTACTTC. The V and J genes are TRBV4-2 and TRBJ2-7; 10 bases in the junction line up with TRBD2. Based on the germline V gene, the CDR1 and CDR2 sequences are LGHNA and YNFKEQ. The CDR3 contains 13 residues, cysteine and phenylalanine counted. Left in the record is the CDR3 DNA by itself, 39 bases read in frame from the first base. Ends trimmed: V by 2 bases, J by 6 bases; bases unmatched to a gene: 1.